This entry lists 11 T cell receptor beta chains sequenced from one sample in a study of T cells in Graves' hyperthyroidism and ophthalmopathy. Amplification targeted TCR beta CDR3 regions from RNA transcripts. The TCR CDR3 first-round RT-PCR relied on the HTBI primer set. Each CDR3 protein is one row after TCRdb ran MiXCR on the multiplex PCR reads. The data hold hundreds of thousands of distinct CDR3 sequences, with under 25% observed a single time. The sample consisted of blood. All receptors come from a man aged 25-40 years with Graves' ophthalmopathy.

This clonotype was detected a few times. CDR3: CASSLSRGTSIPIEQFF. The CDR3 bases are TGTGCCAGCAGTTTATCTCGGGGGACTAGCATCCCCATTGAGCAGTTCTTC. The chain is built from TRBV27 and TRBJ2-1; 9 nucleotides align to TRBD2. Trimming at V came to 0 bases and at J to 9 bases, leaving 12 bases not matched to a gene. CDR1 and CDR2 from the germline V gene are MNHEY and SMNVEV (reference sequence). The CDR3 is made up of 17 amino acids.

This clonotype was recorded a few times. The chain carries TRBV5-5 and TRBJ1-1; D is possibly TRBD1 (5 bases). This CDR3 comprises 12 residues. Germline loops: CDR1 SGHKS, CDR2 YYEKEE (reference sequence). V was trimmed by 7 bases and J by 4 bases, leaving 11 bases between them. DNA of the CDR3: TGTGCCAGCGCCCAAAGGGGCACTGAAGCTTTCTTT. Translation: CASAQRGTEAFF. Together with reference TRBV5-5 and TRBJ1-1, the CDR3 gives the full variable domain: DAGVTQSPTHLIKTRGQQVTLRCSPISGHKSVSWYQQVLGQGPQFIFQYYEKEERGRGNFPDRFSARQFPNYSSELNVNALLLGDSALYLCASAQRGTEAFFGQGTRLTVV.

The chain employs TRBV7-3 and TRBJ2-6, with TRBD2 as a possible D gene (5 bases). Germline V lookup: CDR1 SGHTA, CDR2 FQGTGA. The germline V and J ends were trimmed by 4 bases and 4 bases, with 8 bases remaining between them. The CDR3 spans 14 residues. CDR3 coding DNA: TGTGCCAGCAGCTCTGGACTGGGGGCCAACGTCCTGACTTTC. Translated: CASSSGLGANVLTF.

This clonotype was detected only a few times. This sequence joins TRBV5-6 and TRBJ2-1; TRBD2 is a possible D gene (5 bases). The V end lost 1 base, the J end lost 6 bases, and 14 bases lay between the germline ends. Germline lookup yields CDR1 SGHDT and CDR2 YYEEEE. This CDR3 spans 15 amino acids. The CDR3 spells CASSLPAALGNEQFF. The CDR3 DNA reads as TGTGCCAGCAGCTTGCCAGCGGCCCTGGGCAATGAGCAGTTCTTC.

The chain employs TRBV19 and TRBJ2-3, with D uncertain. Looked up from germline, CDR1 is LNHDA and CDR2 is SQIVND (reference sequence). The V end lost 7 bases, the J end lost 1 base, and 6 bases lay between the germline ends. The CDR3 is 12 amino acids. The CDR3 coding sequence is TGTGCCAGTAACGATGGCACAGATACGCAGTATTTT. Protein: CASNDGTDTQYF.

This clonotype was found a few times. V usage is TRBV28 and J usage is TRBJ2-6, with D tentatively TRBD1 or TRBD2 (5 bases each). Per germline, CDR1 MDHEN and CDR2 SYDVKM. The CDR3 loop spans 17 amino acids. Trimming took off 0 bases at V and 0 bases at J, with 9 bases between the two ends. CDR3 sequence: CASSLWGENSGANVLTF. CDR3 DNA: TGTGCCAGCAGTTTATGGGGGGAGAACTCTGGGGCCAACGTCCTGACTTTC. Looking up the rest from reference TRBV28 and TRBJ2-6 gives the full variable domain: DVKVTQSSRYLVKRTGEKVFLECVQDMDHENMFWYRQDPGLGLRLIYFSYDVKMKEKGDIPEGYSVSREKKERFSLILESASTNQTSMYLCASSLWGENSGANVLTFGAGSRLTVL.

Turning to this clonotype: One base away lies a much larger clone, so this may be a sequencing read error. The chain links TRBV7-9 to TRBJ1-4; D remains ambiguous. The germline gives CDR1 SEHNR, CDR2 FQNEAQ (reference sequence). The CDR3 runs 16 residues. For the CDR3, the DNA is TGTGTCAGCAGCCTTTCCGTCGGGGAACCTTCTGAAAAACTGTTTTTT. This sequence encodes CVSSLSVGEPSEKLFF.

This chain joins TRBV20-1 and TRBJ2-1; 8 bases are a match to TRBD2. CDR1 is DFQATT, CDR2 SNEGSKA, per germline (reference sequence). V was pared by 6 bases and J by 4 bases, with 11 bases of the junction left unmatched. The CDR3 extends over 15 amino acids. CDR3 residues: CSAIDPLAVYNEQFF. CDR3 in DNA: TGCAGTGCGATAGACCCACTAGCGGTTTACAATGAGCAGTTCTTC.

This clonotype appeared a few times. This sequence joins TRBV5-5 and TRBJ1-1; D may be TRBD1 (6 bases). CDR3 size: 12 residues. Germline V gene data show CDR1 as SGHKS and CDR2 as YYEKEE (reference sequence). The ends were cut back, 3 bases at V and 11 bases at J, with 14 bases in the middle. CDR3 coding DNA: TGTGCCAGCAGCTCGGGGGGGGGCTTGGCTTTCTTT. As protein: CASSSGGGLAFF.

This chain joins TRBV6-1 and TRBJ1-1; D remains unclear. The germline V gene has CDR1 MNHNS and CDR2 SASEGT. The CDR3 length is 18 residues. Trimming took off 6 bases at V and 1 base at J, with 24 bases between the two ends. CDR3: CASSPHTRYRMRNTEAFF. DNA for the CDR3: TGTGCCAGCAGCCCCCATACACGTTACCGCATGAGGAACACTGAAGCTTTCTTT.

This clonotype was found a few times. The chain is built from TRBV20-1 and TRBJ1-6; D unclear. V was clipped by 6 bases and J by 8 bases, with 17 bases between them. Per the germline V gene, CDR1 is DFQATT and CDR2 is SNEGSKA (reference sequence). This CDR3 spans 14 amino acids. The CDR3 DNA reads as TGCAGTGCACCGGACCTGCGGCATGATTCACCCCTCCACTTT. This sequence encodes CSAPDLRHDSPLHF.